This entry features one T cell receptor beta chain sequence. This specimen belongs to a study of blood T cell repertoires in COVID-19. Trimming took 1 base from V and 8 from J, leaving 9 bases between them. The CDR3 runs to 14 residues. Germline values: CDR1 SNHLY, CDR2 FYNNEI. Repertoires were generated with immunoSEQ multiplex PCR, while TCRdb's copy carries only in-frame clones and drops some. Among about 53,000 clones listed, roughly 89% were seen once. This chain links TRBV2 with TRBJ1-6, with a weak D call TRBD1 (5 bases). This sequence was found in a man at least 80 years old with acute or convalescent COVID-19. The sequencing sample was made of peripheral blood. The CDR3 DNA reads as TGTGCCAGCAGTGAAGACAGGAGATATTCACCCCTCCACTTT. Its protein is CASSEDRRYSPLHF.